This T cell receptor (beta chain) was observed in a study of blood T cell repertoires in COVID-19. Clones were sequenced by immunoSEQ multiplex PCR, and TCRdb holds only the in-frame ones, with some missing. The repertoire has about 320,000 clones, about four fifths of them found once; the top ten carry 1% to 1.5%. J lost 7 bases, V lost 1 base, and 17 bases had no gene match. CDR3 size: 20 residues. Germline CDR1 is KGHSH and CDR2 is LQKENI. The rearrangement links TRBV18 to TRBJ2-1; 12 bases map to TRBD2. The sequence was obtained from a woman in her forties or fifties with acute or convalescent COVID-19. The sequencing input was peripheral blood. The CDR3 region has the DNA TGTGCCAGCTCACCACTAAGGACTAGCGGGAAAGCTTTGGACCTAAATGAGCAGTTCTTC. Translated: CASSPLRTSGKALDLNEQFF.